Below, 10 T cell receptor beta chains from the same sample are listed, as sequenced in a study of early T cells in non-severe SARS-CoV-2 infection. One entry per CDR3 protein results from TCRdb running MiXCR on the 5' RACE reads. The repertoire has approximately 49,000 distinct CDR3 sequences, roughly 12% of them found once; the top ten carry about 8.9%. The sequencing input was whole blood. Receptors were obtained from an adult who was a healthcare worker with PCR-confirmed SARS-CoV-2 infection or an uninfected control (not recorded which).

This clonotype was recorded a few times. The chain carries TRBV5-1 and TRBJ1-6; TRBD1 aligns across 9 bases. Germline assignment: CDR1 SGHRS and CDR2 YFSETQ. This CDR3 is 16 amino acids long. Trimming removed 2 bases from V and 6 bases from J; junction bases left unmatched: 6. The DNA of the CDR3 is TGCGCCAGCAGCTTCTCCGGGACAGGGCCTAATTCACCCCTCCACTTT. Protein: CASSFSGTGPNSPLHF.

This clonotype was recorded a few times. The gene calls are TRBV15 and TRBJ1-1; 7 nucleotides align to TRBD1. The CDR3 loop spans 12 amino acids. V dropped 3 bases and J dropped 6; count of bases not matched to a gene: 1. CDR1 is LNHNV and CDR2 is YYDKDF in the germline V gene (reference sequence). The CDR3 DNA sequence: TGTGCCACCAGCAGGGACAGGTCTGAAGCTTTCTTT. It codes for CATSRDRSEAFF.

The sample holds many counts of this clonotype. The CDR3: CASSLVDRGRFEQYF. As DNA, the CDR3 is TGTGCCAGCAGCTTAGTGGACAGGGGACGTTTCGAGCAGTACTTC. The chain employs TRBV11-2 and TRBJ2-7; 9 bases are a match to TRBD1. Germline trimming cut 1 base from V and 6 bases from J; bases unmatched to any gene: 7. The CDR3 is made up of 15 amino acids. Germline V CDR1 and CDR2: SGHAT, FQNNGV.

The table lists this clonotype with a few counts. The gene calls are TRBV28 and TRBJ2-1; D remains ambiguous. The CDR3 covers 8 residues. Trimming cost V 8 bases and J 12 bases, with 5 bases left between them. The germline V gene encodes CDR1 MDHEN and CDR2 SYDVKM. CDR3 in DNA: TGTGCCAGCGCCCGGCAGTTCTTC. This sequence encodes CASARQFF.

This clonotype has a count of ten or more. The rearrangement uses TRBV20-1 and TRBJ2-1, with D unresolved. The CDR3 has 14 residues. Trimming left V 5 bases short and J 0 bases short, with 11 bases between. Germline loops: CDR1 DFQATT, CDR2 SNEGSKA (reference sequence). CDR3 sequence: CSAWAESSYNEQFF. CDR3 bases: TGCAGTGCTTGGGCGGAGAGCTCCTACAATGAGCAGTTCTTC.

The chain links TRBV7-9 to TRBJ1-1; no firm D call. Germline V gene lookup returns CDR1 SEHNR and CDR2 FQNEAQ (reference sequence). The CDR3 has 13 residues. V was pared by 4 bases and J by 5 bases, with 11 bases between. CDR3 sequence: CASSSSVKTEAFF. The CDR3 nucleotides are TGTGCCAGCAGCTCCAGCGTAAAGACTGAAGCTTTCTTT.

This clonotype was recorded once. This chain connects TRBV20-1 to TRBJ1-1, with D possibly matching TRBD1 (5 bases). With 2 bases removed from V and 10 bases from J, the gap between germline ends came to 17 bases. The CDR3 is 13 residues long. Germline V gives CDR1 DFQATT, CDR2 SNEGSKA (reference sequence). CDR3 in amino acids: CSARRTPPGGAFF. DNA for the CDR3: TGCAGTGCTAGACGAACTCCCCCTGGGGGAGCTTTCTTT.

This clonotype was found many times. The junction departs from the called germline gene at one end, perhaps through a read error. V is TRBV7-2 and J is TRBJ2-5; D call uncertain. The CDR3 has 11 amino acids. Looked up from germline, CDR1 is SGHTA and CDR2 is FQGNSA. This CDR3 is CASSPDPPHDF. The CDR3 bases are TGTGCCAGCAGCCCGGACCCCCCCCACGACTTC.

The chain carries TRBV4-1 and TRBJ1-2, with D hard to call. Germline CDR1 MGHRA, CDR2 YSYEKL. V shed 2 bases and J shed 4 bases, with 8 bases lying between them. CDR3 size: 13 residues. CDR3 DNA: TGCGCCAGCAGCCAAACCATCTTCTATGGCTACACCTTC. This codes for CASSQTIFYGYTF.

This clonotype was seen a single time. The chain employs TRBV5-1 and TRBJ2-3; D tentatively reads TRBD1 or TRBD2 (5 bases each). From germline, CDR1 is SGHRS and CDR2 YFSETQ. The CDR3 covers 11 residues. V lost 7 bases to trimming and J lost 6 bases, with 9 bases between them. CDR3 residues: CASRGFDTQYF. As DNA, the CDR3 is TGCGCCAGCCGGGGCTTTGATACGCAGTATTTT.